Listed here are 15 T cell receptor beta chains from one sample, sequenced in a study of T cell responses to AZD1222 COVID-19 vaccine. Data came from immunoSEQ multiplex PCR; TCRdb stores just in-frame clones and leaves some out. The table lists roughly 120,000 clones, about 85% of them singletons. This specimen consisted of peripheral blood, obtained on day 0 of AZD1222 vaccination. Source of these receptors: an adult in good health.

V is TRBV7-9 and J is TRBJ1-3; D unresolved. CDR3 size: 15 residues. V was shortened by 1 base and J by 4 bases, with 11 bases between the two germline ends. Germline CDR1 reads SEHNR; CDR2 reads FQNEAQ (reference sequence). DNA for the CDR3: TGTGCCAGCAGCTTAGTCGCGGACTCGGGAAACACCATATATTTT. It yields the protein CASSLVADSGNTIYF.

The chain couples TRBV28 to TRBJ1-4, with D uncertain. V was shortened by 6 bases and J by 5 bases, with 13 bases between the two germline ends. The CDR3 totals 14 residues. Germline CDR1 reads MDHEN; CDR2 reads SYDVKM. The CDR3 is CASRGSGGNEKLFF. The CDR3, as DNA: TGTGCCAGCAGGGGGTCCGGAGGCAATGAAAAACTGTTTTTT.

The count of this clone is one. J is TRBJ1-2 and V is TRBV6-5, with D possibly being TRBD1 (6 bases). Trimming took off 6 bases at V and 4 bases at J, with 18 bases between the two ends. In germline, CDR1 is MNHEY, CDR2 SVGAGI. This CDR3 spans 15 amino acids. The CDR3 loop is CASRLTLQGGYGYTF. CDR3 coding DNA: TGTGCCAGCAGACTCACTCTACAGGGAGGCTATGGCTACACCTTC.

The chain links TRBV20-1 to TRBJ2-1; 9 bases are shared with TRBD1. Germline CDR1 and CDR2: DFQATT and SNEGSKA (reference sequence). The CDR3 extends over 14 amino acids. V was clipped by 3 bases and J by 4 bases; unmatched bases: 4. CDR3 in DNA: TGCAGTGCTAGTGGGGACAGGGCGTACAATGAGCAGTTCTTC. This encodes CSASGDRAYNEQFF.

J is TRBJ1-1 and V is TRBV4-3; D possibly corresponds to TRBD1 (5 bases). Germline-derived CDR1 and CDR2 are LGHNA and YSLEER. The germline V and J ends were trimmed by 0 bases and 0 bases, with 14 bases remaining between them. This CDR3 is 17 amino acids long. The CDR3 region is CASSQDSGTVMNTEAFF. CDR3 DNA sequence: TGCGCCAGCAGCCAAGATAGTGGGACGGTGATGAACACTGAAGCTTTCTTT.

The gene calls are TRBV5-1 and TRBJ2-3; 7 bases are shared with TRBD1. The CDR3 extends over 15 amino acids. The J segment lost 6 bases and the V segment lost 0 bases, leaving 7 bases of the junction unmatched. The germline gives CDR1 SGHRS, CDR2 YFSETQ. The DNA for the CDR3 is TGCGCCAGCAGCTTGGGAATAGGGGGCTACGATACGCAGTATTTT. Protein sequence: CASSLGIGGYDTQYF.

The chain carries TRBV19 and TRBJ1-5; D possibly corresponds to TRBD1 (6 bases). V was cut by 0 bases and J by 0 bases, with 15 bases left in between. This CDR3 has 18 residues. Germline V gene data show CDR1 as LNHDA and CDR2 as SQIVND (reference sequence). CDR3 in DNA: TGTGCCAGTAGTATAGAGGGGTTACAGGGTTATAGCAATCAGCCCCAGCATTTT. The encoded protein is CASSIEGLQGYSNQPQHF.

This chain joins TRBV14 and TRBJ2-7; no clear D. Germline V gives CDR1 SGHDN, CDR2 FVKESK. The CDR3 has 14 amino acids. Trimming pared 0 bases from V and 6 bases from J, leaving 12 bases between. CDR3 sequence (DNA): TGTGCCAGCAGCCAAGATCTTGGGCTCAGCGAGCAGTACTTC. It encodes CASSQDLGLSEQYF.

The genes are TRBV3-1 (or the pseudogene TRBV3-2) and TRBJ1-5; D might be TRBD1 (5 bases). The V end was cut by 4 bases, the J end by 3 bases, with 16 bases between. This CDR3 is built from 16 residues. Germline CDR1 and CDR2: LGHDT and YNNKEL (reference sequence). CDR3 sequence (DNA): TGTGCCAGCAGCCCAAGGGGAGGGGCCCCCAATCAGCCCCAGCATTTT. This gives the protein CASSPRGGAPNQPQHF.

The chain employs TRBV3-1 (or the pseudogene TRBV3-2) and TRBJ1-2; 7 nucleotides align to TRBD1. Trimming removed 0 bases from V and 6 bases from J; junction bases left unmatched: 4. The CDR3 is made up of 14 amino acids. CDR1 and CDR2 (germline): LGHDT, YNNKEL (reference sequence). The CDR3 coding sequence is TGTGCCAGCAGCCAAGACACAGGGGTGGATGGCTACACCTTC. Translated, it gives CASSQDTGVDGYTF.

V is TRBV28 and J is TRBJ1-2, with 9 bases lining up with TRBD1. Looked up from germline, CDR1 is MDHEN and CDR2 is SYDVKM. The CDR3 has 15 residues. V lost 6 bases to trimming and J lost 7 bases; unmatched junction nucleotides: 12. CDR3 protein: CASRGQGGPTLGYTF. Written as DNA, the CDR3 is TGTGCCAGCAGGGGACAGGGAGGTCCCACACTTGGCTACACCTTC.

The J gene is TRBJ2-3, the V gene TRBV19; D not resolved. The CDR3 is 13 amino acids. Trimming shortened V by 2 bases and J by 6 bases, and 9 bases separated the two germline ends. From germline, CDR1 is LNHDA and CDR2 SQIVND (reference sequence). The DNA of the CDR3 is TGTGCCAGTAGTATACCCCCGATGGATACGCAGTATTTT. Translating it yields CASSIPPMDTQYF.

V is TRBV14 and J is TRBJ2-1, with TRBD1 matching 8 bases. This CDR3 spans 13 amino acids. V lost 4 bases, J lost 7 bases, and 3 bases stayed unmatched. The V gene's germline CDR1 is SGHDN and CDR2 FVKESK. CDR3 nucleotides: TGTGCCAGCAGCCGTAACAGGGGGAATGAGCAGTTCTTC. Protein: CASSRNRGNEQFF.

CDR3 nucleotides: TGTGCCAGCACTACACAGGGAGGGAACTATGGCTACACCTTC. The encoded protein is CASTTQGGNYGYTF. V and J are TRBV2 and TRBJ1-2; D might be TRBD1 (6 bases). V shed 7 bases and J shed 2 bases, with 14 bases lying between them. Germline CDR1 SNHLY, CDR2 FYNNEI. The CDR3 is 14 amino acids. Complete variable domain (other parts from reference TRBV2 and TRBJ1-2): EPEVTQTPSHQVTQMGQEVILRCVPISNHLYFYWYRQILGQKVEFLVSFYNNEISEKSEIFDDQFSVERPDGSNFTLKIRSTKLEDSAMYFCASTTQGGNYGYTFGSGTRLTVV.

Here the CDR3 reads CASKGGLAAYQETQYF. In DNA, the CDR3 is TGTGCCAGCAAAGGGGGACTAGCGGCGTACCAAGAGACCCAGTACTTC. This sequence joins TRBV2 and TRBJ2-5; 11 positions match TRBD2. V shed 7 bases, J shed 0 bases, and the junction held 7 bases outside the gene matches. CDR3 size: 16 residues. Germline V lookup: CDR1 SNHLY, CDR2 FYNNEI.